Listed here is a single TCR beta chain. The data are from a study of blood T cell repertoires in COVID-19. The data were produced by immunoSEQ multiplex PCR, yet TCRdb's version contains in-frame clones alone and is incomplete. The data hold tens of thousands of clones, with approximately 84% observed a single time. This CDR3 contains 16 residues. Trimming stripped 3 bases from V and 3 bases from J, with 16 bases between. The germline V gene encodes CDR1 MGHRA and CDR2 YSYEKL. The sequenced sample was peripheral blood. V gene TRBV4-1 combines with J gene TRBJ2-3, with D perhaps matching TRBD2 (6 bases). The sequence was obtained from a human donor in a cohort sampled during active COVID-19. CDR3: CASSHYGGKGTDTQYF. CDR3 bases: TGCGCCAGCAGCCACTACGGAGGGAAGGGGACAGATACGCAGTATTTT.